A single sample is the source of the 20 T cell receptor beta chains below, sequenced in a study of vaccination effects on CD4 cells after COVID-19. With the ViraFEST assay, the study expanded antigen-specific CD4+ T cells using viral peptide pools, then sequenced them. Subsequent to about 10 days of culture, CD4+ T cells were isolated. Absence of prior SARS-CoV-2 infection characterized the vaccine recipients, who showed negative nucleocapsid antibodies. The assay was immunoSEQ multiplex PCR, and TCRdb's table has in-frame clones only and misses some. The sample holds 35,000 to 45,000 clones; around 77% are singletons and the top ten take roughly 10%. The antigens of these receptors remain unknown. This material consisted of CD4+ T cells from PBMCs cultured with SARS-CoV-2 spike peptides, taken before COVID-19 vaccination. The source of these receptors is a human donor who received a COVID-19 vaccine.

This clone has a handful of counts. CDR3 bases: TGTGCCAGCAGTTTGACTAGAAACACCGGGGAGCTGTTTTTT. It specifies CASSLTRNTGELFF. The chain couples TRBV27 to TRBJ2-2; D might be TRBD2 (6 bases). Between the trimmed V and J ends, which lost 3 bases and 2 bases, there was a span of 7 bases. Germline assignment: CDR1 MNHEY and CDR2 SMNVEV (reference sequence). The length of the CDR3 is 14 residues.

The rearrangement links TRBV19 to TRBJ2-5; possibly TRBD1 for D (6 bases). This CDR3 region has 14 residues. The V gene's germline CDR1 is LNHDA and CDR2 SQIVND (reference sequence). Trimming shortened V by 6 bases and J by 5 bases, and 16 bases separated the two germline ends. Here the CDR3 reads CASSLSGAWETQYF. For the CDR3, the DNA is TGTGCCAGTAGCCTATCAGGGGCCTGGGAGACCCAGTACTTC.

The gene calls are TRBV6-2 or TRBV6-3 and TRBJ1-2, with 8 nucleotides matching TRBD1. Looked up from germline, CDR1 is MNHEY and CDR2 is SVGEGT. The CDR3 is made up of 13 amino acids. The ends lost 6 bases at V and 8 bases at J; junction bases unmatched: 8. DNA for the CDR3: TGTGCCAGCAGCCCGGACAGGGTTCGGGGCTACACCTTC. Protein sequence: CASSPDRVRGYTF.

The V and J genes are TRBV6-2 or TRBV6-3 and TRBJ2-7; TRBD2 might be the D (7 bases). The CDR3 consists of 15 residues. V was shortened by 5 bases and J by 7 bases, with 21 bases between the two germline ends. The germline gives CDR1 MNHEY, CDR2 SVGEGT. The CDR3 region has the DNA TGTGCCAGCAGTGCCTCTGGGGGGGCGCCGGCGGAGCAGTACGTC. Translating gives CASSASGGAPAEQYV.

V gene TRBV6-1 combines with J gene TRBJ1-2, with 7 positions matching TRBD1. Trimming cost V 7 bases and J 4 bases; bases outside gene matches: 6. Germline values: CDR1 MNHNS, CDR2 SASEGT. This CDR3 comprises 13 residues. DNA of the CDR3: TGTGCCAGCATTCCCGGACAGGCCTATGGCTACACCTTC. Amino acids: CASIPGQAYGYTF.

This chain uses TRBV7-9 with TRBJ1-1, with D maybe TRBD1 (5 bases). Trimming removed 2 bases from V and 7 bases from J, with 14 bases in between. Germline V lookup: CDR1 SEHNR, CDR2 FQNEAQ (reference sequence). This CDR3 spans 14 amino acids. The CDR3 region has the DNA TGTGCCAGCAGCTTAACCCTCAATACAGGTGAAGCTTTCTTT. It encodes CASSLTLNTGEAFF. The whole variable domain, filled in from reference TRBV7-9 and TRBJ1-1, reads DTGVSQNPRHKITKRGQNVTFRCDPISEHNRLYWYRQTLGQGPEFLTYFQNEAQLEKSRLLSDRFSAERPKGSFSTLEIQRTEQGDSAMYLCASSLTLNTGEAFFGQGTRLTVV.

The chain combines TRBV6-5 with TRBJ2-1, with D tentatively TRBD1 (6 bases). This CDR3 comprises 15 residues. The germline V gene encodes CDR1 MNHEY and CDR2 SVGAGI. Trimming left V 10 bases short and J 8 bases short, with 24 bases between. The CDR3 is CATTDRLGNVHEQFF. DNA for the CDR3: TGTGCCACTACAGACAGGCTAGGGAACGTACATGAGCAGTTCTTC.

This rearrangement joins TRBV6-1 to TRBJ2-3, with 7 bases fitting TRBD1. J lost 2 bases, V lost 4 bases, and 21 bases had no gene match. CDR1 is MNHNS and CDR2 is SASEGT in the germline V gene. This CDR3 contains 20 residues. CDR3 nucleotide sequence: TGTGCCAGCAGTGGAGTCCCTTTCCCTTGGACAGGCACCTCCACAGATACGCAGTATTTT. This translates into CASSGVPFPWTGTSTDTQYF.

The CDR3 sequence is CASSPQGAGGAETQYF. CDR3 nucleotide sequence: TGCGCCAGCAGCCCCCAGGGAGCGGGGGGGGCAGAGACCCAGTACTTC. The V call is TRBV5-1, the J call TRBJ2-5, with TRBD2 matching 10 bases. J gave up 4 bases and V 4 bases, and 10 bases lay outside the gene matches. CDR1 is SGHRS, CDR2 YFSETQ, per germline. This CDR3 has 16 amino acids.

CDR3 residues: CASRSGTGDYEQYV. For the CDR3, the DNA is TGTGCCAGTCGCTCCGGGACAGGGGATTACGAGCAGTACGTC. The V and J genes are TRBV6-5 and TRBJ2-7; 10 positions match TRBD1. Germline-derived CDR1 and CDR2 are MNHEY and SVGAGI. The CDR3 runs 14 residues. V shed 9 bases, J shed 4 bases, and the junction held 9 bases outside the gene matches.

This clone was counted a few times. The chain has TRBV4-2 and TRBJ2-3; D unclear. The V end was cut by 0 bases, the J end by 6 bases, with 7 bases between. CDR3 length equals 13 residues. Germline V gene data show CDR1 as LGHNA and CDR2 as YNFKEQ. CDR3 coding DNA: TGTGCCAGCAGCCAAGATCTCCAGGATACGCAGTATTTT. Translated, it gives CASSQDLQDTQYF.

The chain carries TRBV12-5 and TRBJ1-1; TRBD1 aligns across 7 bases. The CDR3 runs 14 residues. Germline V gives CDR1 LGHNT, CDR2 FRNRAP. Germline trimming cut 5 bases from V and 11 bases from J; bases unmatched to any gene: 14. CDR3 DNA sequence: TGTGCTAGTGGTATCCTCACAGGGGCATGGGGGGCTTTCTTT. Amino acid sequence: CASGILTGAWGAFF. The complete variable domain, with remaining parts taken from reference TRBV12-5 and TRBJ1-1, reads DARVTQTPRHKVTEMGQEVTMRCQPILGHNTVFWYRQTMMQGLELLAYFRNRAPLDDSGMPKDRFSAEMPDATLATLKIQPSEPRDSAVYFCASGILTGAWGAFFGQGTRLTVV.

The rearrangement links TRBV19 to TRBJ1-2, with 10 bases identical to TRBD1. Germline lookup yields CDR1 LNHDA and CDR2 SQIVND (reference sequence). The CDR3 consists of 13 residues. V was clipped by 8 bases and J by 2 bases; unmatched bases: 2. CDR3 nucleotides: TGTGCCAGTCGACAGGGGGCGAACTATGGCTACACCTTC. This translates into CASRQGANYGYTF. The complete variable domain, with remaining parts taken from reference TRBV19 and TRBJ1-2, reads DGGITQSPKYLFRKEGQNVTLSCEQNLNHDAMYWYRQDPGQGLRLIYYSQIVNDFQKGDIAEGYSVSREKKESFPLTVTSAQKNPTAFYLCASRQGANYGYTFGSGTRLTVV.

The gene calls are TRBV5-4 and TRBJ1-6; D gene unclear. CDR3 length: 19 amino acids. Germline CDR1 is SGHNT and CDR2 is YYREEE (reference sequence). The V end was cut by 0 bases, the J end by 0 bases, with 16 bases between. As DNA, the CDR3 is TGTGCCAGCAGCTTGGGAAGGTCGGAACGGAGCTCCTATAATTCACCCCTCCACTTT. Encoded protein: CASSLGRSERSSYNSPLHF. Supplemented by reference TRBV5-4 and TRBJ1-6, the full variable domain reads ETGVTQSPTHLIKTRGQQVTLRCSSQSGHNTVSWYQQALGQGPQFIFQYYREEENGRGNFPPRFSGLQFPNYSSELNVNALELDDSALYLCASSLGRSERSSYNSPLHFGNGTRLTVT.

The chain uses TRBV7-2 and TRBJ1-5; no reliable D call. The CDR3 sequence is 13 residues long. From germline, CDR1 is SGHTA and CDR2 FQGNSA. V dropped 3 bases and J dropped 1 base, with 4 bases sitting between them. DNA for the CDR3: TGTGCCAGCAGCTTTAGAAGCAATCAGCCCCAGCATTTT. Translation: CASSFRSNQPQHF.

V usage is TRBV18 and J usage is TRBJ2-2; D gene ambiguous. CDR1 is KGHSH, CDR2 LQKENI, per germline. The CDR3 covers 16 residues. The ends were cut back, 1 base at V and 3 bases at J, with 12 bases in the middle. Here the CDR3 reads CASSPLWSVDTGELFF. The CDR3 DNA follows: TGTGCCAGCTCACCACTATGGTCCGTTGACACCGGGGAGCTGTTTTTT. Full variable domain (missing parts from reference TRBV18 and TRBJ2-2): NAGVMQNPRHLVRRRGQEARLRCSPMKGHSHVYWYRQLPEEGLKFMVYLQKENIIDESGMPKERFSAEFPKEGPSILRIQQVVRGDSAAYFCASSPLWSVDTGELFFGEGSRLTVL.

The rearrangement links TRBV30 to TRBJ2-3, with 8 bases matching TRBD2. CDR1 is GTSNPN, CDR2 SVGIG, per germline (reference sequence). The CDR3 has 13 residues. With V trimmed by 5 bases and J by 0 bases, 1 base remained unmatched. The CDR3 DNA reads TGTGCCTGGTTAGCGGGGAGCACAGATACGCAGTATTTT. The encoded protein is CAWLAGSTDTQYF.

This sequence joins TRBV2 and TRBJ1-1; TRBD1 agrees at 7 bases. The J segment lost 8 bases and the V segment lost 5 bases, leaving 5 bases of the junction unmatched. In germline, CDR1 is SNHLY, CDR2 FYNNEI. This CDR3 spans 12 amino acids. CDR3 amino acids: CASSQGGQEAFF. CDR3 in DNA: TGTGCCAGCAGTCAAGGGGGACAGGAAGCTTTCTTT.

The CDR3 DNA is TGTGCCAGCAGTCCGGTGGGACAGGGTGCGGATACGCAGTATTTT. Encoded protein: CASSPVGQGADTQYF. The chain links TRBV6-2 or TRBV6-3 to TRBJ2-3; the match to TRBD1 covers 9 bases. Germline V gene lookup returns CDR1 MNHEY and CDR2 SVGEGT. V gave up 5 bases and J gave up 6 bases; unmatched junction bases: 9. The CDR3 is 15 amino acids.

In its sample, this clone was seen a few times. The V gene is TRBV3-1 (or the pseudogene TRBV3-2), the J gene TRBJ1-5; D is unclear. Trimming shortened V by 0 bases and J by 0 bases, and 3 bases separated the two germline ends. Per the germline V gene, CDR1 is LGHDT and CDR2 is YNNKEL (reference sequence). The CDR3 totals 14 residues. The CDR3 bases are TGTGCCAGCAGCCAAGATTATAGCAATCAGCCCCAGCATTTT. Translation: CASSQDYSNQPQHF.